This T cell receptor beta chain stems from a study of CD8+ T cells in alopecia areata. This CDR3 spans 15 amino acids. Germline CDR1 SQVTM, CDR2 ANQGSEA. The V end was cut by 6 bases, the J end by 2 bases, with 19 bases between. Once RNA had been extracted, it was reverse transcribed into cDNA to act as the sequencing template. Some clones are missing from TCRdb's copy, which holds only in-frame ones; the method was immunoSEQ multiplex PCR. The table shows about 140,000 clones, with 55% to 65% occurring only once. The sequence came from a human donor in good health. The specimen sequenced was CD4+ T cells sorted from blood. V gene TRBV29-1 combines with J gene TRBJ2-5, with D maybe TRBD2 (5 bases). CDR3 DNA: TGCAGCGTCCCTCAACCCAGCGGAGATCAAGAGACCCAGTACTTC. Residues: CSVPQPSGDQETQYF. Based on the CDR3 plus reference TRBV29-1 and TRBJ2-5, the full variable domain is SAVISQKPSRDICQRGTSLTIQCQVDSQVTMMFWYRQQPGQSLTLIATANQGSEATYESGFVIDKFPISRPNLTFSTLTVSNMSPEDSSIYLCSVPQPSGDQETQYFGPGTRLLVL.